A single sample gave rise to the 3 T cell receptor beta chains below, sequenced in a study of blood T cells in healthy people across ages (dated by TCRdb to between 2014 and 2017). The method behind the library was 5' RACE. The data were produced on an Illumina HiSeq 2500. A second PCR of about 6 to 11 cycles was run with a J-beta primer mix and a sample-barcoded 5' primer. TCRdb passed the public sequencing reads through fastp at Q25 and MiXCR, retaining productive beta sequences. Under each unique CDR3 protein, matching rows form one entry showing the most common genes and DNA. This sample is represented by hundreds of thousands of distinct CDR3 sequences; around 52% of them were singletons. The biggest ten clones account for roughly 13% of the sample. The specimen was blood. The receptor source for this set is an elderly woman in good health.

This clonotype was counted a few times. This chain connects TRBV5-1 to TRBJ2-1; 9 positions match TRBD2. Trimming cost V 6 bases and J 6 bases; bases outside gene matches: 16. The V gene's germline CDR1 is SGHRS and CDR2 YFSETQ. The CDR3 totals 17 residues. The CDR3 is CASTSPAGGPGSNEQFF. Written as DNA, the CDR3 is TGCGCCAGCACTTCACCTGCGGGAGGGCCCGGATCCAATGAGCAGTTCTTC.

At least ten counts were recorded for this clonotype. J is TRBJ2-4 and V is TRBV7-2; D unclear. V dropped 5 bases and J dropped 4 bases, with 9 bases sitting between them. CDR3 size: 13 residues. Per the germline V gene, CDR1 is SGHTA and CDR2 is FQGNSA. The CDR3 DNA reads as TGTGCCAGCAGCCCAGAAGTAAAAAACATTCAGTACTTC. Translation: CASSPEVKNIQYF. The entire variable domain, with the rest obtained from reference TRBV7-2 and TRBJ2-4, is as follows: GAGVSQSPSNKVTEKGKDVELRCDPISGHTALYWYRQSLGQGLEFLIYFQGNSAPDKSGLPSDRFSAERTGGSVSTLTIQRTQQEDSAVYLCASSPEVKNIQYFGAGTRLSVL.

This clonotype has more than one count but fewer than ten. A much more abundant neighbour one base away suggests this may be a read error. V is TRBV6-5 and J is TRBJ1-1, with 8 bases fitting TRBD1. Per the germline V gene, CDR1 is MNHEY and CDR2 is SVGAGI. This CDR3 is built from 15 residues. J lost 0 bases, V lost 10 bases, and 10 bases had no gene match. CDR3 bases: TGTGCCAACAACATTAGGACAGGGTTGAACACTGAAGCTTTCTTT. Amino acid sequence: CANNIRTGLNTEAFF.